The sequence of this TCR beta chain was determined in a study of blood T cell repertoires in COVID-19 (dated by TCRdb to the early 2020s). Looking at the study overall: The collaborator samples originated in the United States, Italy and Spain and spanned the acute and convalescent phases of COVID-19. The prospective study material was composed of cDNA or gDNA derived from T cells, B-cell-depleted T cells, or PBMCs. Subjects who had been exposed to COVID-19, were actively infected with it, or had recovered from it provided the deeply sampled blood TCRbeta repertoires that made up the dataset. The repertoires were released in a freely available public database meant as a resource for research on the immune response to SARS-CoV-2. Samples came from the ongoing ImmuneRACE study (first 160 participants) plus 1,254 subjects from 6 global collaborators. A de-identified subject ID, COVID-19 status, age in years and sex were almost always included in the sample metadata. HLA class I and class II types, where available, came from metadata supplied by the sample provider rather than from assay-based typing. Broad study findings and their caveats: The quantity of clinical and demographic metadata differed by source and by participant and was supplied without curation.

Regarding this clone: Which antigen it targets is not known. Per-base quality was not reported, and no clone a single base away is much larger than it.

Each collaborating institution followed its own protocols to collect whole blood in K2EDTA tubes. For TCRbeta analysis, collaborators shipped samples as frozen whole blood, isolated PBMCs, or DNA extracted from either of those sample types. The V and J ends are trimmed by 1 base and 7 bases, leaving 9 bases between them. The CDR3 has 14 amino acids, counting the end cysteine and phenylalanine. Only the CDR3 region is kept as DNA, spanning 42 bases read in frame from base 1. Taken from the germline V gene, the CDR1 and CDR2 loops are SGHRS and YFSETQ. TCRbeta CDR3 regions were amplified from genomic DNA using the immunoSEQ Assay, a bias-controlled multiplex PCR. The authors processed their data as follows. Within the assay, amplification of reference gene primers was used to estimate how many nucleated cells each sample contained. Sequence reads were collapsed and filtered to measure the absolute abundance of every unique TCRbeta CDR3 rearrangement. Productive Simpson clonality was computed per sample as the square root of Simpson's diversity index over productive rearrangements. TCRdb retrieved this table from immuneACCESS and kept in-frame rearrangements only. Not all clones are present; in checked studies, unresolved V genes account for under half, and no reason is known for the remainder. The V and J calls and clone size were taken over from that table, and D and trimming were inferred from the DNA. Within this sample are about 83,000 clones, with approximately 86% of them counted one time only. 3% of the sample is in the top ten clones.

This receptor was identified in a woman in her forties or fifties with active or convalescent COVID-19. Sequenced: peripheral blood. The chain employs TRBV5-1 and TRBJ1-6; the D segment cannot be called with confidence. The CDR3 reads as follows: CASSLSKRNSPLHF. The nucleotides are TGCGCCAGCAGCTTGAGTAAGCGGAATTCACCCCTCCACTTT.